This note documents a single TCR beta chain sequence. This clonotype was found many times. This receptor's antigen is unknown. Per-base quality was not reported, and no clone a single base away is much larger than it. The sample is drawn from a study of early T cells in non-severe SARS-CoV-2 infection (dated by TCRdb to 2020 to 2023). For the study in its entirety: Because TCR sequencing relied on bulk RNA taken from unsorted whole blood, pairing of alpha and beta chains was not possible. Beyond this particular receptor, the publication reports: Matching against VDJdb was skewed toward anti-spike CD8 responses, likely underestimated virus-specific expansions, and missed private and CD4 specificities.

Set within a cohort of healthcare workers in London, UK, this nested case-control study involved weekly PCR testing of nasopharyngeal swabs along with blood sampling. Between 23 and 31 March 2020, the week of the UK lockdown, healthcare workers were enrolled and then followed up weekly for as long as 16 weeks. Sequences KGHSH (CDR1) and LQKENI (CDR2) are obtained from the germline V gene. The CDR3 goes from the cysteine to the phenylalanine over 17 residues. The kept DNA is CDR3 alone, 51 bases in frame from the first base. V is trimmed back by 4 bases and J by 1 base, and the junction contains 7 bases that no gene match accounts for. Libraries were prepared through 5' RACE. Instrument used: NextSeq 500. In the TCR library protocol, unique molecular identifiers were attached to individual cDNA molecules to correct for PCR bias and sequencing error. Both TCR alpha and beta chains were sequenced, and tight co-correlation was observed between alpha and beta sequence abundances in each sample. The original pipeline was this. Decombinator V4 was used to perform V gene, J gene and CDR3 annotation of TCR sequences. Expanded TCRs were defined as changing significantly between any two time points under a Poisson model with p below 0.0001. Abundances of TCRs were expressed as counts per million after normalisation to the total number of TCRs sequenced in each sample. MAIT TCRs were defined by TRAV1-2 paired with TRAJ12, TRAJ20 or TRAJ33, and iNKT TCRs by TRAV10 paired with TRAJ18. A search of VDJdb, accessed on 1 November 2021, was run for TCRs annotated to CMV, EBV and SARS-CoV-2, with TCRs annotated for multiple antigens excluded. TCRdb reprocessing: public reads trimmed at Q25 with fastp, clones called with MiXCR, in-frame beta chains kept. Entries are consolidated by CDR3 protein sequence, retaining the most common genes and DNA. None of the V and J calls come from the authors' own analysis; TCRdb made them. Present in this sample are roughly 61,000 distinct CDR3 sequences, 11% of which were seen just once. The ten top clones hold about 1.7% of the sample.

Sample: whole blood. The clonotype comes from an adult who was a healthcare worker with PCR-confirmed SARS-CoV-2 infection or an uninfected control (not recorded which). This chain is built from TRBV18 and TRBJ1-1; TRBD1 fits 12 bases in the junction. The CDR3 in this case is CASSLVGQGAQNTEAFF. The DNA sequence follows: TGTGCCAGCTCACTCGTGGGACAGGGGGCGCAGAACACTGAAGCTTTCTTT.